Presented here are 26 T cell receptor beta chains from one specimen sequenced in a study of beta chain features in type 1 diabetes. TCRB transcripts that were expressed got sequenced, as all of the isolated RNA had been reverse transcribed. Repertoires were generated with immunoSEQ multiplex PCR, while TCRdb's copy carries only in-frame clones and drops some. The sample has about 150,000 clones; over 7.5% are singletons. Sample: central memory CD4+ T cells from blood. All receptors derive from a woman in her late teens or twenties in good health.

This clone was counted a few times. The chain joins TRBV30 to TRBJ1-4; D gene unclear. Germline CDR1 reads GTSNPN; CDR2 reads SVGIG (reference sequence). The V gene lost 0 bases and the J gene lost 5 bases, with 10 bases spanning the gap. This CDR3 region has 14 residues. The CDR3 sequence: CAWSVYSRNEKLFF. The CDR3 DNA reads TGTGCCTGGAGTGTATACAGCCGCAATGAAAAACTGTTTTTT.

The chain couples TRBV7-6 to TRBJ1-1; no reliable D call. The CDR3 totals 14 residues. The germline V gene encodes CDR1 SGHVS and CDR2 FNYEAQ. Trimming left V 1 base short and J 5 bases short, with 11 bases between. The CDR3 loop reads CASSLGTGETEAFF. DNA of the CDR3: TGTGCCAGCAGCTTAGGAACGGGAGAGACTGAAGCTTTCTTT.

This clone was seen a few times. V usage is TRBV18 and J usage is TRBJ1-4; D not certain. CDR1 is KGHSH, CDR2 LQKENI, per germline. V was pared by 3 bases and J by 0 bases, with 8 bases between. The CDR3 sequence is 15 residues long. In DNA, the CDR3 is TGTGCCAGCTCACCGAGGATATCAACTAATGAAAAACTGTTTTTT. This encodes CASSPRISTNEKLFF. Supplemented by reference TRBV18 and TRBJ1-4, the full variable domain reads NAGVMQNPRHLVRRRGQEARLRCSPMKGHSHVYWYRQLPEEGLKFMVYLQKENIIDESGMPKERFSAEFPKEGPSILRIQQVVRGDSAAYFCASSPRISTNEKLFFGSGTQLSVL.

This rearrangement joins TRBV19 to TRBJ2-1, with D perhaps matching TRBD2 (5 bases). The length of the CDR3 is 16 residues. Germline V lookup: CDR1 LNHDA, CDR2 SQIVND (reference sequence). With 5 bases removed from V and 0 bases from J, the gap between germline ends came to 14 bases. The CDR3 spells CASSPSRGNSYNEQFF. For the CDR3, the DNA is TGTGCCAGTAGTCCATCCCGGGGAAACTCCTACAATGAGCAGTTCTTC.

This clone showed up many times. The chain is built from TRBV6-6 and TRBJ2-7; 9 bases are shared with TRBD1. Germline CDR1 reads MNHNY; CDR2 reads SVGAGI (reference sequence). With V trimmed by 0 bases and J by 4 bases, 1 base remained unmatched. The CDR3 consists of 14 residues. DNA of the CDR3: TGTGCCAGCAGTTACTCGACAGGGGGTTACGAGCAGTACTTC. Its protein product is CASSYSTGGYEQYF.

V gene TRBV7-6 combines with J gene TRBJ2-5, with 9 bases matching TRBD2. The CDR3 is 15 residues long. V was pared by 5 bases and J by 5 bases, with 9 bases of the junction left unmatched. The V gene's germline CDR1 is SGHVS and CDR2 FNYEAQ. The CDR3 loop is CASSPVAGAGETQYF. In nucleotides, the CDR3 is TGTGCCAGCAGCCCAGTAGCGGGAGCTGGGGAGACCCAGTACTTC.

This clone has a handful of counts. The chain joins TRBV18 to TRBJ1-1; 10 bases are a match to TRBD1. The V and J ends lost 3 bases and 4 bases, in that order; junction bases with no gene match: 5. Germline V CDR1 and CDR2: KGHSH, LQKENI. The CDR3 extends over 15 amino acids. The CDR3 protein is CASSPRQGAATEAFF. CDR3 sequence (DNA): TGTGCCAGCTCACCGCGACAGGGGGCGGCCACTGAAGCTTTCTTT.

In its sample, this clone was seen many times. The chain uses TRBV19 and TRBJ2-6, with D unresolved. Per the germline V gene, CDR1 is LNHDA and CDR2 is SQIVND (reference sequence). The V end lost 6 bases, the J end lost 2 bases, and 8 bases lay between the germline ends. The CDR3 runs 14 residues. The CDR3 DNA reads TGTGCCAGTAGGCAGGATCCTGGGGCCAACGTCCTGACTTTC. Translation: CASRQDPGANVLTF.

The chain's CDR3 is CATSRAFGLAGAWFSSYEQYF. For the CDR3, the DNA is TGTGCCACCAGCAGAGCATTCGGGCTAGCGGGGGCCTGGTTTAGTTCCTACGAGCAGTACTTC. This rearrangement joins TRBV15 to TRBJ2-7, with 10 bases identical to TRBD2. After removal of 1 base from V and 1 base from J, the junction contained 19 bases not matched to a gene. This CDR3 contains 21 residues. Germline CDR1 LNHNV, CDR2 YYDKDF (reference sequence).

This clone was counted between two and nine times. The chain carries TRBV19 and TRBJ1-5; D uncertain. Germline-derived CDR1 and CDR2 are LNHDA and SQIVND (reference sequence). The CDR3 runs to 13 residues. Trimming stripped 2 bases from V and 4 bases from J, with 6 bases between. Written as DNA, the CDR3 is TGTGCCAGTAGTATACAGAAGAATCAGCCCCAGCATTTT. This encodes CASSIQKNQPQHF.

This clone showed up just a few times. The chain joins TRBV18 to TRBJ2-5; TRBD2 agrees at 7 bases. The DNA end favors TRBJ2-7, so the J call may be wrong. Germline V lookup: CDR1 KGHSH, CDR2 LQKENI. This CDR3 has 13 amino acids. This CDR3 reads CASSLRGEDEQYF. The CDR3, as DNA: TGTGCCAGCTCACTCCGGGGGGAGGACGAGCAGTACTTC.

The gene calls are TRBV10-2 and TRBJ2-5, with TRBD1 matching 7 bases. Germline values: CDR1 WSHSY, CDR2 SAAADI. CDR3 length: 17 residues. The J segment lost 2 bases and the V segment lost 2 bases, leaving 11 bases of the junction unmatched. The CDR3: CASSERQGVAIQETQYF. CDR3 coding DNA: TGCGCCAGCAGTGAGAGACAGGGAGTAGCTATACAAGAGACCCAGTACTTC.

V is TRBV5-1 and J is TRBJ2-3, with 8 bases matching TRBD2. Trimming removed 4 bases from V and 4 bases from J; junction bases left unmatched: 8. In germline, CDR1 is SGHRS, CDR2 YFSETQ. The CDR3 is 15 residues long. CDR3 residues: CASSPGLARADTQYF. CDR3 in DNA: TGCGCCAGCAGCCCCGGACTAGCTCGGGCAGATACGCAGTATTTT.

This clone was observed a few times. CDR3 in amino acids: CATSRAGVGYTF. CDR3 bases: TGTGCCACCAGCAGAGCAGGGGTTGGCTACACCTTC. The chain is built from TRBV15 and TRBJ1-2, with TRBD1 as a possible D gene (6 bases). Germline CDR1 and CDR2: LNHNV and YYDKDF (reference sequence). This CDR3 contains 12 residues. V lost 1 base to trimming and J lost 7 bases, with 7 bases between them. Full variable domain (outside the CDR3, taken from reference TRBV15 and TRBJ1-2): DAMVIQNPRYQVTQFGKPVTLSCSQTLNHNVMYWYQQKSSQAPKLLFHYYDKDFNNEADTPDNFQSRRPNTSFCFLDIRSPGLGDTAMYLCATSRAGVGYTFGSGTRLTVV.

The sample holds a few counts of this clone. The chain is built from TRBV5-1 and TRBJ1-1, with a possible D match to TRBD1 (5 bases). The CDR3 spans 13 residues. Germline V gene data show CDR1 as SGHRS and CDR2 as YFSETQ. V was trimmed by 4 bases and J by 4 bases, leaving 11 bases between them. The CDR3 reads CASSAGHPTEAFF. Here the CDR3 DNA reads TGCGCCAGCAGCGCTGGACACCCCACTGAAGCTTTCTTT.

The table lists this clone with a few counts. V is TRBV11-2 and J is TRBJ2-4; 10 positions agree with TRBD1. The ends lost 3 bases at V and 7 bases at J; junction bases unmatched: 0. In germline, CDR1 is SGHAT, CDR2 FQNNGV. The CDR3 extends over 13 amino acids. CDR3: CASSLGQGNIQYF. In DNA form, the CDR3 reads TGTGCCAGCAGCTTGGGACAGGGGAACATTCAGTACTTC.

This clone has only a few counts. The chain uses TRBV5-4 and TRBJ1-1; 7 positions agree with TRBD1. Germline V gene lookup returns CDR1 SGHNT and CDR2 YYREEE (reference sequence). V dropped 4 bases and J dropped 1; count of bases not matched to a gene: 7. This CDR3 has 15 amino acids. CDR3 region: CASSVYRGGNTEAFF. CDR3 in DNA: TGTGCCAGCAGCGTTTACAGGGGCGGGAACACTGAAGCTTTCTTT. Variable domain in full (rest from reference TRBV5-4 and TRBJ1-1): ETGVTQSPTHLIKTRGQQVTLRCSSQSGHNTVSWYQQALGQGPQFIFQYYREEENGRGNFPPRFSGLQFPNYSSELNVNALELDDSALYLCASSVYRGGNTEAFFGQGTRLTVV.

The CDR3: CASSQDPPGISYNSPLHF. In DNA, the CDR3 is TGCGCCAGCAGCCAAGACCCTCCAGGGATCTCCTATAATTCACCCCTCCACTTT. The chain uses TRBV4-1 and TRBJ1-6; possible D gene TRBD1, 5 bases. The length of the CDR3 is 18 residues. With 0 bases removed from V and 0 bases from J, the gap between germline ends came to 12 bases. From germline, CDR1 is MGHRA and CDR2 YSYEKL.

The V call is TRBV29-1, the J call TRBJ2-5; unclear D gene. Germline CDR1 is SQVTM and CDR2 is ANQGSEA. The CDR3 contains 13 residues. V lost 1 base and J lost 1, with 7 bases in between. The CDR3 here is CSVEGAGQETQYF. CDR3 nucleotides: TGCAGCGTTGAAGGGGCAGGCCAAGAGACCCAGTACTTC.

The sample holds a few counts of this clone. The DNA for the CDR3 is TGTGCCAGCAGTCGGGACAGGGGTTCAGATACGCAGTATTTT. This codes for CASSRDRGSDTQYF. This rearrangement joins TRBV6-6 to TRBJ2-3, with 10 bases that match TRBD1. The germline gives CDR1 MNHNY, CDR2 SVGAGI (reference sequence). Trimming removed 5 bases from V and 4 bases from J; junction bases left unmatched: 3. The CDR3 is 14 residues long.

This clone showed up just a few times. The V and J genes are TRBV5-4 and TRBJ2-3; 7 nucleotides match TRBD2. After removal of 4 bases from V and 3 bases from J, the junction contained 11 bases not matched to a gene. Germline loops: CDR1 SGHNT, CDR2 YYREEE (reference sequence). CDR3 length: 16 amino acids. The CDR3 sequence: CASSPAGLAETDTQYF. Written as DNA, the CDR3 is TGTGCCAGCAGCCCCGCGGGGCTAGCGGAAACAGATACGCAGTATTTT.

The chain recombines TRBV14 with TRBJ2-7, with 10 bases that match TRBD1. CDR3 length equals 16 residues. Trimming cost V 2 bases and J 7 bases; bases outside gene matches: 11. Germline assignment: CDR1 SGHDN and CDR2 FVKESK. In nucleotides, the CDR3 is TGTGCCAGCAGCCAAAAGGAAGACAGGGGGCATGAAGAGCAGTACTTC. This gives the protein CASSQKEDRGHEEQYF.

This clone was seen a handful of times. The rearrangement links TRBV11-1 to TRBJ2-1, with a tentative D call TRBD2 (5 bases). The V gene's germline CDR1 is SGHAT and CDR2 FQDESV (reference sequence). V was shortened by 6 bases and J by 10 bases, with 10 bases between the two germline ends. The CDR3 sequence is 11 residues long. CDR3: CASRNSAEQFF. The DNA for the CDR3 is TGTGCCAGCAGAAATAGCGCCGAGCAGTTCTTC.

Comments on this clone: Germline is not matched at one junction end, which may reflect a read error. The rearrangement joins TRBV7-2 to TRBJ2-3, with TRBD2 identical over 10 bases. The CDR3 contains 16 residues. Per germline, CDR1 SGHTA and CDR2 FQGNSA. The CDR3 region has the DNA TGTGCCAGCAGCCCTTCCTTAATCGGTAGCGGGGGGTTCATCCATTTT. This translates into CASSPSLIGSGGFIHF.

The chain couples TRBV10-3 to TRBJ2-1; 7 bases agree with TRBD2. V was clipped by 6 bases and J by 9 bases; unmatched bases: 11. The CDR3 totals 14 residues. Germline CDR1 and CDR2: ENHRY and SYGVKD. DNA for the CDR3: TGTGCCATCAGCTCAGGGCGGGAGTGGACTGAGCAGTTCTTC. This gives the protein CAISSGREWTEQFF.

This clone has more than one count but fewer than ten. The CDR3 loop reads CASSPSLEQYF. The CDR3 DNA sequence: TGTGCCAGCTCACCTTCCCTCGAGCAGTACTTC. The chain joins TRBV18 to TRBJ2-7, with D unresolved. The length of the CDR3 is 11 residues. V was pared by 3 bases and J by 6 bases, with 6 bases between. Looked up from germline, CDR1 is KGHSH and CDR2 is LQKENI.